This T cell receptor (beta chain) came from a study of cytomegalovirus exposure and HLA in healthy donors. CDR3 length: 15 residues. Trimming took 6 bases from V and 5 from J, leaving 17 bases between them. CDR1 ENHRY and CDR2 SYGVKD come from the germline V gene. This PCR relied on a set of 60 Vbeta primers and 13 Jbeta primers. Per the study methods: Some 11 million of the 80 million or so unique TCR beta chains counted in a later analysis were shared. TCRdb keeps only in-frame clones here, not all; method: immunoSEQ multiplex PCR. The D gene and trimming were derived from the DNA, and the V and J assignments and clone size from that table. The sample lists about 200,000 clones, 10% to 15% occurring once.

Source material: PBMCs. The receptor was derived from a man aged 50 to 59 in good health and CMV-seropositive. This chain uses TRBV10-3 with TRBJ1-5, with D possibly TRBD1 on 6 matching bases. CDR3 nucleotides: TGTGCCATCAGGGCGGGAGGGGGGCTCGATCAGCCCCAGCATTTT. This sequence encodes CAIRAGGGLDQPQHF.